The clone carrying this TCR beta chain was counted once. These data belong to a study of blood T cell repertoires in COVID-19. Study as a whole: The cDNA or gDNA used as material had been derived from T cells, B-cell-depleted T cells, or PBMCs.

Method: immunoSEQ multiplex PCR; TCRdb's copy keeps in-frame clones and lacks some. The repertoire holds roughly 240,000 clones, 83% seen once, with about 3.6% in the top ten. This CDR3 has 15 residues. Germline loops: CDR1 MNHNS, CDR2 SASEGT. V lost 3 bases and J 2 bases, leaving 12 bases between the germline ends. The chain employs TRBV6-1 and TRBJ2-3; D uncertain. The clonotype was recovered from a woman in her forties who had been exposed to COVID-19. The material sequenced was PBMCs or T cells enriched from blood (not recorded which). CDR3 sequence: CASSDPGYFTDTQYF. DNA for the CDR3: TGTGCCAGCAGTGATCCGGGTTATTTCACAGATACGCAGTATTTT.